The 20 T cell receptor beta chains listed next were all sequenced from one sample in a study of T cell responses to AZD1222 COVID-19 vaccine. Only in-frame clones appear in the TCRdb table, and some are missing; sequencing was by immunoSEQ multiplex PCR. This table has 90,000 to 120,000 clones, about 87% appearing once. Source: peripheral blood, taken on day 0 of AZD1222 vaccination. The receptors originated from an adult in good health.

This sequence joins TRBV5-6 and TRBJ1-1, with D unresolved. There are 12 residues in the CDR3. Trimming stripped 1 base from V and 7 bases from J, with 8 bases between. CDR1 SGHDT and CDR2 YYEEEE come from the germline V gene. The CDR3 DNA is TGTGCCAGCAGCTTGCGGGGTAATGAAGCTTTCTTT. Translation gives CASSLRGNEAFF. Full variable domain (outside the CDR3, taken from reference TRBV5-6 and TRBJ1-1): DAGVTQSPTHLIKTRGQQVTLRCSPKSGHDTVSWYQQALGQGPQFIFQYYEEEERQRGNFPDRFSGHQFPNYSSELNVNALLLGDSALYLCASSLRGNEAFFGQGTRLTVV.

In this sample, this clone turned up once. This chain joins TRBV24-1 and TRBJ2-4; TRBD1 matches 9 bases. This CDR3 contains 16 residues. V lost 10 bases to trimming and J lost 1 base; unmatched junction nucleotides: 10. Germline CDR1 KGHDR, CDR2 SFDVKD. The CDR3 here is CATGTGNPLAKNIQYF. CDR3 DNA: TGTGCCACGGGGACAGGGAACCCTCTCGCCAAAAACATTCAGTACTTC.

CDR3 nucleotide sequence: TGTGCCAGCTCACCGGACAGCTACGAGCAGTACTTC. Translated: CASSPDSYEQYF. This sequence joins TRBV18 and TRBJ2-7; TRBD1 is a possible D gene (6 bases). Germline CDR1 reads KGHSH; CDR2 reads LQKENI. V was trimmed by 3 bases and J by 3 bases, leaving 6 bases between them. The CDR3 extends over 12 amino acids.

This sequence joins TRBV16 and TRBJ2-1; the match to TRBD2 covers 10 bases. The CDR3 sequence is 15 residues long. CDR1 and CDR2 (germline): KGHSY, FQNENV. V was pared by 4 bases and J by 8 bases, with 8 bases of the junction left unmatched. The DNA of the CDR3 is TGTGCCAGCAGCCCCGAAGCGGGGGGGCGCCATGAGCAGTTCTTC. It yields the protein CASSPEAGGRHEQFF.

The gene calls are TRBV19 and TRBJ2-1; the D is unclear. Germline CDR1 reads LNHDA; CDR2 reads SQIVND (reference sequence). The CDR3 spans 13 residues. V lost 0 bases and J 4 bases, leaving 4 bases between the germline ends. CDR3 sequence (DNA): TGTGCCAGTAGTATAGAGGGTTACAATGAGCAGTTCTTC. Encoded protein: CASSIEGYNEQFF.

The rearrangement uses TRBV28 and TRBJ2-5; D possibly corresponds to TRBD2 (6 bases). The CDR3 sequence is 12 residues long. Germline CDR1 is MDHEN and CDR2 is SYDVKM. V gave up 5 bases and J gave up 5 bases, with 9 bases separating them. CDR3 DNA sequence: TGTGCCAGCAGTAGGACTACCGAGACCCAGTACTTC. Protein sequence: CASSRTTETQYF.

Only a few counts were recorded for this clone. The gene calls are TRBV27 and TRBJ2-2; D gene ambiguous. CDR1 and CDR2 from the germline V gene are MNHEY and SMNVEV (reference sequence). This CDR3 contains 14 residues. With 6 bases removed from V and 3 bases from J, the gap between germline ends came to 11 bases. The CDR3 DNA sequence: TGTGCCAGCAGCCCCTGGACGGACACCGGGGAGCTGTTTTTT. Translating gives CASSPWTDTGELFF.

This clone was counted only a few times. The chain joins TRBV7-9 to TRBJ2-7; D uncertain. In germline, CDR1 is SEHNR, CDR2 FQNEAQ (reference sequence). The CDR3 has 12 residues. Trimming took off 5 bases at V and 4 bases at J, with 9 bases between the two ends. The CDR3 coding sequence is TGTGCCAGCAGCCATAAGCCTTACGAGCAGTACTTC. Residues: CASSHKPYEQYF.

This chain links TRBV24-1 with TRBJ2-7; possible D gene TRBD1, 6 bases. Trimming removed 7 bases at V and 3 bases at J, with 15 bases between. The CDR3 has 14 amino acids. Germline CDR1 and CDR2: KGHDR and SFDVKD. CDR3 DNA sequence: TGTGCCACCAGGGCGGACAGCTTGTACTACGAGCAGTACTTC. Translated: CATRADSLYYEQYF.

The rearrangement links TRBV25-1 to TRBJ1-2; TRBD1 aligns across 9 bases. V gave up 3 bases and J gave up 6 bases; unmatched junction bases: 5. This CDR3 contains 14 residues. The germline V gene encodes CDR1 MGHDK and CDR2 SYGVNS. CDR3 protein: CASSDFTGGDGYTF. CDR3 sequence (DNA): TGTGCCAGCAGTGACTTTACAGGGGGCGATGGCTACACCTTC.

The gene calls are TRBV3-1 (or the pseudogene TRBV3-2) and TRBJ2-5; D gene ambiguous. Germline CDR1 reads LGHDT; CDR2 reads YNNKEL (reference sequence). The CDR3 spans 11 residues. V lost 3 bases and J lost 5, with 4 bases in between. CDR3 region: CASSHGETQYF. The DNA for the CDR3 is TGTGCCAGCAGCCATGGGGAGACCCAGTACTTC.

This CDR3 is CASSQSIAEGLYGYTF. The CDR3 coding sequence is TGTGCCAGCAGTCAGTCAATAGCAGAGGGTCTCTATGGCTACACCTTC. The chain combines TRBV4-2 with TRBJ1-2; D call uncertain. The ends were cut back, 6 bases at V and 4 bases at J, with 21 bases in the middle. Germline CDR1 reads LGHNA; CDR2 reads YNFKEQ. This CDR3 region has 16 residues.

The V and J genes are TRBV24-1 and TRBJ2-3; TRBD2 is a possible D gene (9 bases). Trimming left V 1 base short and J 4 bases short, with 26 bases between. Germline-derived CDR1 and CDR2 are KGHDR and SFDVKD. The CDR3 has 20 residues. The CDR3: CATSDFGGRGRGTSPDTQYF. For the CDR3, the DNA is TGTGCCACCAGTGATTTCGGTGGCAGGGGGCGCGGGACTAGCCCAGATACGCAGTATTTT.

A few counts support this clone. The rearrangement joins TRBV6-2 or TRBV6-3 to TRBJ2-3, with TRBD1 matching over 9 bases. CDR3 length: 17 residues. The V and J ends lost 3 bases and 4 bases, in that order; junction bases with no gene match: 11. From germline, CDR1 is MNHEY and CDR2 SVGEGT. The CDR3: CASSYSRDRVSADTQYF. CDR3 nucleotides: TGTGCCAGCAGTTATTCCCGGGACAGGGTGTCGGCAGATACGCAGTATTTT.

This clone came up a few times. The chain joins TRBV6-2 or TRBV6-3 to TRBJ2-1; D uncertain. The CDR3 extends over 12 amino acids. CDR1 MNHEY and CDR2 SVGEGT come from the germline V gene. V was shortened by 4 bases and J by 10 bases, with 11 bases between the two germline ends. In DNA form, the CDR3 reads TGTGCCAGCAGTTTGACGGGCCTGGAGCAGTTCTTC. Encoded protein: CASSLTGLEQFF.

CDR3 amino acids: CALGRSYNEQFF. The CDR3, as DNA: TGTGCCCTCGGACGATCCTACAATGAGCAGTTCTTC. The rearrangement uses TRBV30 and TRBJ2-1; D remains ambiguous. CDR1 is GTSNPN and CDR2 is SVGIG in the germline V gene (reference sequence). This CDR3 has 12 residues. The ends were cut back, 8 bases at V and 1 base at J, with 9 bases in the middle.

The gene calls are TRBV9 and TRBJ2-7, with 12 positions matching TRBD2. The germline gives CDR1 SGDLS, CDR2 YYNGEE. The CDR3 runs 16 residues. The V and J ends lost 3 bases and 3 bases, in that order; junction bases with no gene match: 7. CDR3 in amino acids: CASSALTSGRIYEQYF. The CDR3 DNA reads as TGTGCCAGCAGCGCACTTACTAGCGGGAGGATCTACGAGCAGTACTTC.

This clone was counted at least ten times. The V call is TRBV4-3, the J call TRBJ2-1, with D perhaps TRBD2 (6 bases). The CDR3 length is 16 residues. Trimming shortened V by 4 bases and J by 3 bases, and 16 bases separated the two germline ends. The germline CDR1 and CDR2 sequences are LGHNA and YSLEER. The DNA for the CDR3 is TGCGCCAGCAGCCCCCGGGAGCCTGGAAACTACAATGAGCAGTTCTTC. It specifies CASSPREPGNYNEQFF.

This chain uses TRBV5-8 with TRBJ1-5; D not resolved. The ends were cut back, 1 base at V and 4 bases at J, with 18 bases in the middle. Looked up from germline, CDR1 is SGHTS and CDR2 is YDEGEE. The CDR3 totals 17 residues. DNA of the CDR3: TGTGCCAGCAGCTTGCACATGGCCTCCGTCGGGAATCAGCCCCAGCATTTT. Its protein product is CASSLHMASVGNQPQHF.

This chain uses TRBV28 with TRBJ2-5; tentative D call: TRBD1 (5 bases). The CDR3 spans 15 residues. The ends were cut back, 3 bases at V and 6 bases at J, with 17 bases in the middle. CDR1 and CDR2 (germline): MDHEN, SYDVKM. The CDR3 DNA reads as TGTGCCAGCAGTTTCCTGGACACCCTGGGTAAGACCCAGTACTTC. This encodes CASSFLDTLGKTQYF.